The rows below give T cell receptor beta chains drawn from one sample of a study of cytomegalovirus exposure and HLA in healthy donors. Profiled with immunoSEQ multiplex PCR; TCRdb holds only in-frame clones, not every one. This table has some 140,000 clones, about 75% appearing once. Sequencing input: PBMCs. Receptor source: a woman aged 35 to 49 in good health and CMV-seronegative. Both conserved end residues are trimmed from each CDR3.

V: TRBV7-8; CDR3: ASSSRTGGLFEKLF
V: TRBV6-6; CDR3: AVRDRFNGELF
V: TRBV10-2; CDR3: ASSVQGAPTEAF
V: TRBV4-1; CDR3: ASSHARTAEKLF
V: TRBV9; CDR3: ASSVQGSETQY
V: TRBV2; CDR3: ASSAGTGGGYT
V: TRBV7-2; CDR3: ASSYGTTNTGELF
V: TRBV10-1; CDR3: AVGTGGNTGELF
V: TRBV27; CDR3: ASGDSGANVLT
V: TRBV4-2; CDR3: ASSQSYSGQGGPSLYEQY
V: TRBV6-5; CDR3: ASSQTGLVTEAF
V: TRBV6-6; CDR3: ASRGTGELGNYGYT
V: TRBV6-1; CDR3: ASSLTRGLGEKLF
V: TRBV11-2; CDR3: ASSFPQPPTSGGHEQY
V: TRBV6-5; CDR3: ASSYRGRNNSPLH
V: TRBV6-1; CDR3: ASSDAGGVWDSPLH
V: TRBV28; CDR3: ASSFGQAQETQY
V: TRBV4-2; CDR3: ASSYGLGGGEQY
V: TRBV27; CDR3: ASTTDRLTDTQY
V: TRBV7-9; CDR3: ASSFSTGGTHTGELF